The T cell receptor beta chain described here comes from a study of T-cell memory formation after mild COVID-19. A single record per CDR3 protein comes from TCRdb applying MiXCR to the 5' RACE reads. This sample has 400,000 to 450,000 distinct CDR3 sequences, with 18% found just once. Worth noting for this clonotype: What it recognizes is unknown.

Study-level results: Later expanders leaned CD4+, whereas clones that contracted between day 15 and 85 were balanced CD4/CD8. Some clones that responded turned up in pre-infection memory, which suggests that cross-reactive memory joined in.

The receptor was derived from a man between 18 and 35 years old who had mild COVID-19 (a few samples of this study predate the infection). Cell type and time point are not known. The sequenced material came from PBMCs or a T cell subset sorted from them (not recorded which).

The CDR3 bases are TGTGCCAGCAGCGTAGGGTGGGGACAGGGATCATCAGAGACCCAGTACTTC. Protein: CASSVGWGQGSSETQYF. The chain has TRBV9 and TRBJ2-5, with TRBD1 matching 9 bases. This CDR3 is 17 amino acids long. Germline CDR1 and CDR2: SGDLS and YYNGEE. The V gene end was trimmed by 0 bases and the J gene end by 4 bases; junction bases not matched to a gene: 10.